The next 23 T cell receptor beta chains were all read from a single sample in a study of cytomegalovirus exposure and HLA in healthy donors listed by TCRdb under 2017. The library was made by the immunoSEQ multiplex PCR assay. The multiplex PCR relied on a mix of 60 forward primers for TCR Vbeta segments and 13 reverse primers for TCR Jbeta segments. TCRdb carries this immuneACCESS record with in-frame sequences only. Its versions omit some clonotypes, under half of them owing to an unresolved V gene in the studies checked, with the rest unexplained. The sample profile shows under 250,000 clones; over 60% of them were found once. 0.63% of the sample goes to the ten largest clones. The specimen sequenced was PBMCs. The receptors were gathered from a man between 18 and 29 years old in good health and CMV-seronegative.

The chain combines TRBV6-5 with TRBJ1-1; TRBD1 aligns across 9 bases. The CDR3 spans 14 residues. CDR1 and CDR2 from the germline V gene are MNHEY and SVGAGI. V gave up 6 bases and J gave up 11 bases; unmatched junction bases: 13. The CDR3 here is CASRGTGFDSRAFF. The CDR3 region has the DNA TGTGCCAGCAGGGGGACAGGGTTTGATTCGAGGGCTTTCTTT.

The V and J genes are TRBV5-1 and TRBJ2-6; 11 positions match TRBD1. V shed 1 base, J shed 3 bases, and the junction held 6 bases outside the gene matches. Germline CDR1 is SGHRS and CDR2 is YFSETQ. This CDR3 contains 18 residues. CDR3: CASSLRGQGVLGANVLTF. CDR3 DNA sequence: TGCGCCAGCAGCTTGCGGGGACAGGGGGTACTTGGGGCCAACGTCCTGACTTTC.

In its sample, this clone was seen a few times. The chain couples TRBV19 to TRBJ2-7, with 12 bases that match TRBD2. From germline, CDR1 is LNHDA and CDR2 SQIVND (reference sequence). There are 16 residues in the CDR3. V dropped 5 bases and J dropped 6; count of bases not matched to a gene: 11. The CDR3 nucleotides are TGTGCCAGTAGTGGGTCACTAGCGGGAGGTTCTTCCGAGCAGTACTTC. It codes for CASSGSLAGGSSEQYF. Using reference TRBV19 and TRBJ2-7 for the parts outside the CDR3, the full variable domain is DGGITQSPKYLFRKEGQNVTLSCEQNLNHDAMYWYRQDPGQGLRLIYYSQIVNDFQKGDIAEGYSVSREKKESFPLTVTSAQKNPTAFYLCASSGSLAGGSSEQYFGPGTRLTVT.

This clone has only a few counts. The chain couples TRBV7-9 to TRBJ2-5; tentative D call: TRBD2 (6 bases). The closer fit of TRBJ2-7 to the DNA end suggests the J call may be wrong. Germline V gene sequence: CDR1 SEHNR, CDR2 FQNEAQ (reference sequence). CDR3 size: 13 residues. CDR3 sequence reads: CASSHSERDEQYF. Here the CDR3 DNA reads TGTGCCAGCAGCCACTCCGAGCGGGACGAGCAGTACTTC.

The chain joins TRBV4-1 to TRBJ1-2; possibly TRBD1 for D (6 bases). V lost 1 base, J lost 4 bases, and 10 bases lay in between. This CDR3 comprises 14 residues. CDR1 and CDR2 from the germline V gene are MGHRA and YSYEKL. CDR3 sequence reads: CASSQVTGIYGYTF. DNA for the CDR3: TGCGCCAGCAGCCAAGTTACAGGGATCTATGGCTACACCTTC.

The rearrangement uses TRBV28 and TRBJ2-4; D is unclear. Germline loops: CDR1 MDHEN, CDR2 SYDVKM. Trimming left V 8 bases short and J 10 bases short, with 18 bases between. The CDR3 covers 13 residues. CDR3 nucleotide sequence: TGTGCCAGCGGAGACTTAAAAGCCCGGATTCAGTACTTC. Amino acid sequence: CASGDLKARIQYF.

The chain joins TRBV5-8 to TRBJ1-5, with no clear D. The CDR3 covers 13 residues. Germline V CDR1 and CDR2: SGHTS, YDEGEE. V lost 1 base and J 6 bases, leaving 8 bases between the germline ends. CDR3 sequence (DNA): TGTGCCAGCAGCTTGATGAGAGGTCAGCCCCAGCATTTT. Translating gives CASSLMRGQPQHF.

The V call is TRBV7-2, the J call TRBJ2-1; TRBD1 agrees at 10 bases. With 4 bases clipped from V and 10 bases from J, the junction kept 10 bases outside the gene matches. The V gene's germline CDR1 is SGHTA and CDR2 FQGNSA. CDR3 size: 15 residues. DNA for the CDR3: TGTGCCAGCAGCTCCCCGGGACAGGGGAAGATCGAGCAGTTCTTC. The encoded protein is CASSSPGQGKIEQFF.

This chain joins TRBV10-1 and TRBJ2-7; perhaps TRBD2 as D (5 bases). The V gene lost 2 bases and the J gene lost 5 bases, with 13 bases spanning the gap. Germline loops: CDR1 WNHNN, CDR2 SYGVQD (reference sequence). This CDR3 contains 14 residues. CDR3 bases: TGCGCCAGCAGTGAGAGCGGTCCAGGCGACGAGCAGTACTTC. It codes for CASSESGPGDEQYF.

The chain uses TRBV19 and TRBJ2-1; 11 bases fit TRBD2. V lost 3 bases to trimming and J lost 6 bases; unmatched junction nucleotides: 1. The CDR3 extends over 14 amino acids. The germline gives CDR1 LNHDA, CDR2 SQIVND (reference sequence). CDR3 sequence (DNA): TGTGCCAGTAGTATTAGCGGGAGGGGCAATGAGCAGTTCTTC. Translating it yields CASSISGRGNEQFF.

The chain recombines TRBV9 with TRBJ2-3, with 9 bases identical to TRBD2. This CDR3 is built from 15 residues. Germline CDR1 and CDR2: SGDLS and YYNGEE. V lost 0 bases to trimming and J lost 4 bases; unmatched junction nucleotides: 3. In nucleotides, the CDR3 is TGTGCCAGCAGCGTAGGGGCGGGAGGGGCAGATACGCAGTATTTT. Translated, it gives CASSVGAGGADTQYF.

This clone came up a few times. As DNA, the CDR3 is TGTGCCAGCCTGACTCCGACAGGGTACACAGATACGCAGTATTTT. It codes for CASLTPTGYTDTQYF. V and J are TRBV2 and TRBJ2-3, with 7 bases that match TRBD1. Germline-derived CDR1 and CDR2 are SNHLY and FYNNEI. Losses at the gene ends were 8 bases for V and 2 bases for J; bases not matched to a gene: 10. The CDR3 extends over 15 amino acids.

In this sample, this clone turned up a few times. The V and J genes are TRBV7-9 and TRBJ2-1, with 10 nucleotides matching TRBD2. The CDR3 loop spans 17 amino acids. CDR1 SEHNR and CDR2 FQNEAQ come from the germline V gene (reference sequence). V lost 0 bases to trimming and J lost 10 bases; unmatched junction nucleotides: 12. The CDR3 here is CASSLAGSASGSWEQFF. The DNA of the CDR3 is TGTGCCAGCAGCTTAGCGGGCTCGGCTAGCGGGAGTTGGGAGCAGTTCTTC.

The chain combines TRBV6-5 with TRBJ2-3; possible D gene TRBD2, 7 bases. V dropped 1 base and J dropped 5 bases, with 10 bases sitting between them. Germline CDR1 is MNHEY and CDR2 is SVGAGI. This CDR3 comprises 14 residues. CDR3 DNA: TGTGCCAGCAGTTACTGGGGGGGGCGAGATACGCAGTATTTT. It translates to CASSYWGGRDTQYF.

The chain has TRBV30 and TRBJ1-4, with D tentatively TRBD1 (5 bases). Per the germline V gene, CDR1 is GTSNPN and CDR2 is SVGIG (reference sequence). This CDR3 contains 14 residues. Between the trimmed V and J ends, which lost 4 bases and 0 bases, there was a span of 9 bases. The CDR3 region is CAWNGAATNEKLFF. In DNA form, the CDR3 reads TGTGCCTGGAATGGGGCAGCAACTAATGAAAAACTGTTTTTT.

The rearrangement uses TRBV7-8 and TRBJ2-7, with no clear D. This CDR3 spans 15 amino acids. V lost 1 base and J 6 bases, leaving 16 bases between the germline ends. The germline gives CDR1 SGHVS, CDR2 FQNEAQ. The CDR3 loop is CASSLVTGWVGEQYF. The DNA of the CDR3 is TGTGCCAGCAGCTTAGTAACCGGGTGGGTCGGCGAGCAGTACTTC.

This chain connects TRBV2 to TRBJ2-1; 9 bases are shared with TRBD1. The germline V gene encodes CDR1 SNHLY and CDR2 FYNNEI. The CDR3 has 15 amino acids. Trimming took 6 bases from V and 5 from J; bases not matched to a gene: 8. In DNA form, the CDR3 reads TGTGCCAGCAGAGAGGGACAGGGTTTGAACAATGAGCAGTTCTTC. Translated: CASREGQGLNNEQFF.

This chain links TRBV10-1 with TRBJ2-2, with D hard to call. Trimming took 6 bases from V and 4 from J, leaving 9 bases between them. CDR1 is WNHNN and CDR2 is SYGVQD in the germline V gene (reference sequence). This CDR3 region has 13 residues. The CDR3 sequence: CASRARSTGELFF. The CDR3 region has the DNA TGCGCCAGCAGGGCAAGAAGCACCGGGGAGCTGTTTTTT.

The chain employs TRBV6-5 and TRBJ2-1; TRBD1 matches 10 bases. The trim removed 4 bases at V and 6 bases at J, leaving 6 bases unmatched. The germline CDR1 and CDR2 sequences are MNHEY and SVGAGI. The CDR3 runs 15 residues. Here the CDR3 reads CASSFVGTGVNEQFF. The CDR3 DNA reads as TGTGCCAGCAGTTTCGTAGGGACAGGGGTCAATGAGCAGTTCTTC.

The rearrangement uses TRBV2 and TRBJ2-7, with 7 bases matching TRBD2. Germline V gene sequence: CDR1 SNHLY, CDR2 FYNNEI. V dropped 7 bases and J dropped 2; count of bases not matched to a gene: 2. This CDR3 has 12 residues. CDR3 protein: CASKAGAYEQYF. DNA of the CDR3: TGTGCCAGCAAGGCGGGAGCCTACGAGCAGTACTTC.

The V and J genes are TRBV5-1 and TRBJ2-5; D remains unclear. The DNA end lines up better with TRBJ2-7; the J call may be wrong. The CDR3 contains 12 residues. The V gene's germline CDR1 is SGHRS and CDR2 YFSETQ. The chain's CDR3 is CASSLGGYEQYF. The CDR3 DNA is TGCGCCAGCAGCTTGGGGGGCTACGAGCAGTACTTC.

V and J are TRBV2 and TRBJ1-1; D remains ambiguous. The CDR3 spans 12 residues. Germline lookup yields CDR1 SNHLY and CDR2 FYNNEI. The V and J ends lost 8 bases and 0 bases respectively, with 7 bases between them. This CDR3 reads CASGGVNTEAFF. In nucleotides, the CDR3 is TGTGCCAGCGGAGGAGTGAACACTGAAGCTTTCTTT. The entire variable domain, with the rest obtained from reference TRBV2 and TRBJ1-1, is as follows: EPEVTQTPSHQVTQMGQEVILRCVPISNHLYFYWYRQILGQKVEFLVSFYNNEISEKSEIFDDQFSVERPDGSNFTLKIRSTKLEDSAMYFCASGGVNTEAFFGQGTRLTVV.

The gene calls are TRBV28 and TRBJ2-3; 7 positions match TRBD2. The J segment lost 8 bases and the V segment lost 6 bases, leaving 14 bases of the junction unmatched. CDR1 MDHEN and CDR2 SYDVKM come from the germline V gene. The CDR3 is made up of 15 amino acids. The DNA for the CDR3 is TGTGCCAGCAGCCTTTTAGCGGGCCCGGGGGGTACGCAGTATTTT. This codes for CASSLLAGPGGTQYF.